The sequence of this TCR beta chain was determined in a study of post-analysis software for immune sequencing data. Findings of the study overall: Compared with controls, patients had more of about 5 TRBV segments, including TRBV5-6, TRBV5-1 and TRBV20-1.

This clonotype was picked up one time. What it binds is not known. Presence of unique molecular identifiers characterized the TCR beta cDNA libraries. TCRdb processed the PCR reads anew with MiXCR; each CDR3 protein has one entry. Seen here are approximately 770,000 distinct CDR3 sequences, roughly 46% observed once, and the top ten hold roughly 4.4%. The V gene lost 1 base and the J gene lost 5 bases, with 9 bases spanning the gap. This CDR3 contains 14 residues. Germline CDR1 SGHVS, CDR2 FQNEAQ. Sequenced material: blood. This sequence originates from a girl between 5 and 17 years old with multiple sclerosis. The chain links TRBV7-8 to TRBJ1-5; D is uncertain. The CDR3 is CASSLERSHQPQHF. The CDR3 DNA is TGTGCCAGCAGCTTAGAGCGCAGCCATCAGCCCCAGCATTTT.